Described below is a single T cell receptor beta chain sequence and its context. The entry originates in a study of shared clonotypes between healthy human individuals. Method: immunoSEQ multiplex PCR; TCRdb's copy keeps in-frame clones and lacks some. This sample yields some 1 million clones, of which about 80% are seen a single time; approximately 1.5% belongs to the top ten. The CDR3 sequence is 16 residues long. Trimming removed 6 bases from V and 6 bases from J; junction bases left unmatched: 16. Germline CDR1 and CDR2: KGHSH and LQKENI. The sequencing input was memory CD4+ T cells sorted from blood. Subset specified: CD45RA-negative fraction. This receptor was identified in a man aged 18 to 35 in good health. The chain carries TRBV18 and TRBJ2-7, with 8 bases lining up with TRBD2. The chain's CDR3 is CASSPVVLAGYGEQYF. The CDR3 coding sequence is TGTGCCAGCTCTCCGGTGGTTTTAGCGGGATACGGCGAGCAGTACTTC.